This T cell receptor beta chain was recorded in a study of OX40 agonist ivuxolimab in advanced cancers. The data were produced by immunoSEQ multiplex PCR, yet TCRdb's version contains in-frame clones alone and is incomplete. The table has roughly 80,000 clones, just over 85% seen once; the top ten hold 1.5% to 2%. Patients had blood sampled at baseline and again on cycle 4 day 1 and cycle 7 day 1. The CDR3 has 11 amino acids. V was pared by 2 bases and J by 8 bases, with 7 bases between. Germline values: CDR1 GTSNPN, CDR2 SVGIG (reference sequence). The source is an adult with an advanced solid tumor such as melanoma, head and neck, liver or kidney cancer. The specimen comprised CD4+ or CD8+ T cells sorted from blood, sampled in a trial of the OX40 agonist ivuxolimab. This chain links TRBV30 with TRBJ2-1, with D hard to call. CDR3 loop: CAWSKGYEQFF. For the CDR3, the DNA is TGTGCCTGGAGTAAGGGTTATGAGCAGTTCTTC.